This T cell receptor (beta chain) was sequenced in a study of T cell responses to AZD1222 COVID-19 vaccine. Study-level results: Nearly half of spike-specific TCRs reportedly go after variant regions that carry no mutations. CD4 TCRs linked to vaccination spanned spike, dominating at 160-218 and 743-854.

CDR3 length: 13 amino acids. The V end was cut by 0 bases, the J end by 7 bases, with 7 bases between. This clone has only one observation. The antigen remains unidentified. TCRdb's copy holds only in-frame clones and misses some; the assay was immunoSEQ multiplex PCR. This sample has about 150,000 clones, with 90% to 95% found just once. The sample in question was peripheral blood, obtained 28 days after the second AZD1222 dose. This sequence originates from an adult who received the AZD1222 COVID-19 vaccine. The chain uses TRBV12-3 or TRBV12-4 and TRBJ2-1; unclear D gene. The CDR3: CASSLARVNEQFF. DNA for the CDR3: TGTGCCAGCAGTTTAGCGCGTGTGAATGAGCAGTTCTTC.